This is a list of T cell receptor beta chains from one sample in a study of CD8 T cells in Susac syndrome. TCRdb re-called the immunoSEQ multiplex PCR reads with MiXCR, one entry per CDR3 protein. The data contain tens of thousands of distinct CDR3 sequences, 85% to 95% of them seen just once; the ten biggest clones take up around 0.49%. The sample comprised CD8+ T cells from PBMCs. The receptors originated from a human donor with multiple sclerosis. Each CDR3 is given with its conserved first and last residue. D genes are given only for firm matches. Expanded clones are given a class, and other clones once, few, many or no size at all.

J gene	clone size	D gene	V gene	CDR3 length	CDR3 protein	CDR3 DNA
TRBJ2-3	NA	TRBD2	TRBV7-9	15	CASSLGLAGTDTQYF	TGTGCCAGCAGCTTAGGACTAGCGGGCACAGATACGCAGTATTTT
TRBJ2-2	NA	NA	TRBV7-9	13	CASSSRVTGELFF	TGTGCCAGCAGCTCGAGGGTCACCGGGGAGCTGTTTTTT
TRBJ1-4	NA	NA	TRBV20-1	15	CSARSSRDTAEKLFF	TGCAGTGCTAGATCTTCCAGGGACACCGCCGAAAAACTGTTTTTT
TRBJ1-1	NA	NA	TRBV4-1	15	CASSLRLGESTEAFF	TGCGCCAGCAGCCTCCGGCTAGGGGAGAGCACTGAAGCTTTCTTT
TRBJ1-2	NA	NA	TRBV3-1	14	CASFSYTTNYGYTF	TGTGCCAGCTTCTCCTACACGACTAACTATGGCTACACCTTC
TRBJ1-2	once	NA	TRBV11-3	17	CASSLQGSRGWDYGYTF	TGTGCCAGCAGCTTACAAGGGTCTCGGGGTTGGGACTATGGCTACACCTTC
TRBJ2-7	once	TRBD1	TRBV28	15	CASSFKRTGAYEQYF	TGTGCCAGCAGTTTCAAACGGACAGGGGCCTACGAGCAGTACTTC
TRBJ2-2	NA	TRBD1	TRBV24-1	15	CATRGQGMNTGELFF	TGTGCCACCAGAGGACAGGGGATGAACACCGGGGAGCTGTTTTTT
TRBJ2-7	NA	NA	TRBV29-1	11	CSVFLGGEQYF	TGCAGCGTTTTCCTGGGGGGAGAGCAGTACTTC
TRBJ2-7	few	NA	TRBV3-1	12	CASSQGVYEQYF	TGTGCCAGCAGCCAAGGGGTCTACGAGCAGTACTTC
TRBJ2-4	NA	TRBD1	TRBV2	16	CASSIPDRATKNIQYF	TGTGCCAGCAGTATACCGGACAGGGCGACCAAAAACATTCAGTACTTC
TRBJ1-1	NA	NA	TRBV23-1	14	CASSQSRGNTEAFF	TGCGCCAGCAGTCAATCCCGCGGGAACACTGAAGCTTTCTTT
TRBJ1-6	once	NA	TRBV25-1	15	CASSDTRGGDSPLHF	TGTGCCAGCAGTGACACTAGGGGGGGAGATTCACCCCTCCACTTT
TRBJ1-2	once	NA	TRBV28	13	CASSWAENYGYTF	TGTGCCAGCAGTTGGGCTGAAAACTATGGCTACACCTTC
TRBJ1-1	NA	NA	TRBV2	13	CASRLTENTEAFF	TGTGCCAGCAGGCTTACCGAGAACACTGAAGCTTTCTTT
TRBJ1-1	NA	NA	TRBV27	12	CASSFAGGLTFF	TGTGCCAGCAGTTTCGCTGGGGGTTTAACTTTCTTT
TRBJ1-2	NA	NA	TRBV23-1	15	CASSPTPLSNYGYTF	TGCGCCAGCAGCCCTACCCCTCTATCTAACTATGGCTACACCTTC
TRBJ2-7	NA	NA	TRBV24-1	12	CATSDLSGKQYF	TGTGCCACCAGTGATTTGTCGGGGAAGCAGTACTTC
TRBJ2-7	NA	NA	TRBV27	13	CASSSFIGGEQYF	TGTGCCAGCAGCTCCTTCATAGGGGGCGAGCAGTACTTC
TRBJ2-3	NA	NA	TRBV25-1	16	CASSEYSRNPTDTQYF	TGTGCCAGCAGTGAATATTCCCGCAATCCCACAGATACGCAGTATTTT
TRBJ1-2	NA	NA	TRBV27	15	CASSSPGNHYYGYTF	TGTGCCAGCAGTTCACCAGGGAACCATTACTATGGCTACACCTTC
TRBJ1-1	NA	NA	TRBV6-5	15	CASSYPGEGDTEAFF	TGTGCCAGCAGTTACCCCGGTGAGGGGGATACTGAAGCTTTCTTT
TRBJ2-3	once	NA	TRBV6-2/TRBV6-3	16	CASSYSTVLGLNTQYF	TGTGCCAGCAGTTACTCGACTGTCCTGGGTCTCAATACGCAGTATTTT
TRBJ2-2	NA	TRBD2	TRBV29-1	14	CSGERGLNTGELFF	TGCAGCGGCGAGCGGGGGCTTAACACCGGGGAGCTGTTTTTT
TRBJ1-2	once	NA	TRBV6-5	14	CASSYGQGVLGYTF	TGTGCCAGCAGTTATGGTCAAGGGGTTCTTGGCTACACCTTC
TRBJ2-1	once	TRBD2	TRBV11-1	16	CASSLASTSGVDEQFF	TGTGCCAGCAGCTTAGCGTCAACTAGCGGGGTAGATGAGCAGTTCTTC
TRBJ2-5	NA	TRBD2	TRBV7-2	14	CASSGGGPQETQYF	TGTGCCAGCTCGGGGGGGGGCCCCCAAGAGACCCAGTACTTC
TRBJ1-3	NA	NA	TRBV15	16	CATSRDNRISGNTIYF	TGTGCCACCAGCAGAGATAATCGGATCTCCGGAAACACCATATATTTT
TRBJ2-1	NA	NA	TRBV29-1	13	CSVEDKLREEQFF	TGCAGCGTTGAAGATAAGCTGAGGGAAGAGCAGTTCTTC
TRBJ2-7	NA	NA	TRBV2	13	CATTRPLSYEQYF	TGTGCCACCACGAGGCCTTTATCCTACGAGCAGTACTTC
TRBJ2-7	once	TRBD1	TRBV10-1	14	CASSELQGAYEQYF	TGCGCCAGCAGTGAGTTGCAGGGGGCCTACGAGCAGTACTTC